This T cell receptor beta chain was captured in a study of cytomegalovirus exposure and HLA in healthy donors. The CDR3 is 16 residues long. Germline V lookup: CDR1 SGHTA, CDR2 FQGNSA. Trimming cost V 2 bases and J 3 bases, with 15 bases left between them. The PCR made use of 60 Vbeta and 13 Jbeta primers. TCRdb's table, derived via immunoSEQ multiplex PCR, lists solely in-frame clones and lacks some. Altogether around 150,000 clones are present, roughly 80% being singletons, with the ten largest covering nearly 8.5%. V and J are TRBV7-2 and TRBJ2-3; D might be TRBD2 (6 bases). Sequencing input: PBMCs. This TCR derives from a male donor in good health and CMV-seropositive. CDR3 bases: TGTGCCAGCAGCTTAATAGCGGCCCAATCTACAGATACGCAGTATTTT. Protein: CASSLIAAQSTDTQYF.